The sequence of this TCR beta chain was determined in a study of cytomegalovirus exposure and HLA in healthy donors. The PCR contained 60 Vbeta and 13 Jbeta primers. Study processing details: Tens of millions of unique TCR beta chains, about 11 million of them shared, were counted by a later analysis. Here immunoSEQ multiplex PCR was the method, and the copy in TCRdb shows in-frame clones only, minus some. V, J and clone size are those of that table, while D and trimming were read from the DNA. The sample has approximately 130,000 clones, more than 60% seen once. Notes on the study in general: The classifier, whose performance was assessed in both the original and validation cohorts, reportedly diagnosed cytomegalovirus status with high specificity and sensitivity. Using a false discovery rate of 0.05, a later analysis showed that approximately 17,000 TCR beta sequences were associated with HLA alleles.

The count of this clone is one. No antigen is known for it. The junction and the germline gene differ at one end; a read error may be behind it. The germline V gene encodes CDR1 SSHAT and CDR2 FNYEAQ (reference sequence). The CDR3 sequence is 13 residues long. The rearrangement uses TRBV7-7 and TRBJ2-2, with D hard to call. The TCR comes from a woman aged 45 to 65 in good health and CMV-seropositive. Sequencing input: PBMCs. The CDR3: CASSLGSAGELFF. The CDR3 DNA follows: TGTGCTAGCAGCTTAGGTTCGGCCGGGGAGCTGTTTTTT.